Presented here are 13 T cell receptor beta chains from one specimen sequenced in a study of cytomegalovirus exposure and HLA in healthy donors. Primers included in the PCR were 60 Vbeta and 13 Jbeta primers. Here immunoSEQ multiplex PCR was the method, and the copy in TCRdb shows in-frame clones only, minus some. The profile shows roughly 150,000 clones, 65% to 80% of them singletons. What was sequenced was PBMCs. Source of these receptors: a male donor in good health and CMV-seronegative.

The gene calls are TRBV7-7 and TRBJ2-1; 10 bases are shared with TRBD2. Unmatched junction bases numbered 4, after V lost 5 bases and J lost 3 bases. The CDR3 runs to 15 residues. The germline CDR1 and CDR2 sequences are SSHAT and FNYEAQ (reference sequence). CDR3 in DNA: TGTGCCAGCAGCCGCGGACTAGCGGACTACAATGAGCAGTTCTTC. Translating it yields CASSRGLADYNEQFF.

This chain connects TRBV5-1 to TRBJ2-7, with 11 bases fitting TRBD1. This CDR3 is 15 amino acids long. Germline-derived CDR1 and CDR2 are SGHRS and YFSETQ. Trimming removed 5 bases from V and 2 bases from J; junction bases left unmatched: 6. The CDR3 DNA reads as TGCGCCAGCAGTGCCGGGGGACAGGGGGCCTACGAGCAGTACTTC. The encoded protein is CASSAGGQGAYEQYF.

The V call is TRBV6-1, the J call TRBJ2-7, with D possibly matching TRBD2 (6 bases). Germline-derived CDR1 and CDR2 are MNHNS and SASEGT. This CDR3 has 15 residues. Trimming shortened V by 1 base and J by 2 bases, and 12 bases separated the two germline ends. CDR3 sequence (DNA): TGTGCCAGCAGTGAAGGATGGCGGGATACCTACGAGCAGTACTTC. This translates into CASSEGWRDTYEQYF.

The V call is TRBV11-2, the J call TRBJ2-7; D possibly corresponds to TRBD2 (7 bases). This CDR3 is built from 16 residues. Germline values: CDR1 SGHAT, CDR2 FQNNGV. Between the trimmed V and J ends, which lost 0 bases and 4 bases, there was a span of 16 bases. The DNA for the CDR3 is TGTGCCAGCAGCTTAGATCCGGCAGGGGAGGGGTACGAGCAGTACTTC. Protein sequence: CASSLDPAGEGYEQYF.

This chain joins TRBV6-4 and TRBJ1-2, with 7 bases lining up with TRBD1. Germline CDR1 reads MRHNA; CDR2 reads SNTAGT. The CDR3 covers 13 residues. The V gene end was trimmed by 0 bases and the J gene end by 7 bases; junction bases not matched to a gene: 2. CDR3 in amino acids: CASSDSGGVGYTF. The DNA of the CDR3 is TGTGCCAGCAGTGACTCAGGGGGCGTTGGCTACACCTTC.

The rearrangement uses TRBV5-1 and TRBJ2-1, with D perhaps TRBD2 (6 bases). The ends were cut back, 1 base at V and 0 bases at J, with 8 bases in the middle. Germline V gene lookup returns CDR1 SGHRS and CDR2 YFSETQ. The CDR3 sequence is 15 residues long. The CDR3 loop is CASSLLASSYNEQFF. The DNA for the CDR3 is TGCGCCAGCAGCTTGCTAGCGAGCTCCTACAATGAGCAGTTCTTC. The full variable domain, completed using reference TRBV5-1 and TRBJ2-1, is KAGVTQTPRYLIKTRGQQVTLSCSPISGHRSVSWYQQTPGQGLQFLFEYFSETQRNKGNFPGRFSGRQFSNSRSEMNVSTLELGDSALYLCASSLLASSYNEQFFGPGTRLTVL.

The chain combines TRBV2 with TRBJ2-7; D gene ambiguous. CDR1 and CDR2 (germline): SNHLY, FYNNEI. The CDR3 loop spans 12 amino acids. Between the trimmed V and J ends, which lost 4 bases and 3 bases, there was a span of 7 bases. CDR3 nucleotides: TGTGCCAGCAGTGCCAGGCTCTACGAGCAGTACTTC. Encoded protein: CASSARLYEQYF.

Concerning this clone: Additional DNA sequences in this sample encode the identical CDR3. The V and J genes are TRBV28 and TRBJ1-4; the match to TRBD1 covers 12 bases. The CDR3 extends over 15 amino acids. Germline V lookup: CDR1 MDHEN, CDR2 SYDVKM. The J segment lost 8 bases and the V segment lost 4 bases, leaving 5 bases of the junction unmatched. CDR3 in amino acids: CASSSPGTGGEKLFF. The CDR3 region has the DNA TGTGCCAGCAGTTCGCCTGGGACAGGGGGCGAAAAACTGTTTTTT.

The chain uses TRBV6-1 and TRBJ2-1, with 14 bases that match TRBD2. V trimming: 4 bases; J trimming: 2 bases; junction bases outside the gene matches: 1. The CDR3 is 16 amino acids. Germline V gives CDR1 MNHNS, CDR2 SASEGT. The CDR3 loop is CASSVGLAGAYNEQFF. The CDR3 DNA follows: TGTGCCAGCAGTGTGGGACTAGCGGGAGCCTACAATGAGCAGTTCTTC.

The CDR3 bases are TGTGCCAGCAGTTACTCTGGGGAGCAGTACTTC. Translating gives CASSYSGEQYF. J is TRBJ2-5 and V is TRBV6-5; tentatively, D is TRBD2 (5 bases). CDR1 is MNHEY, CDR2 SVGAGI, per germline. Trimming left V 0 bases short and J 11 bases short, with 7 bases between. The CDR3 length is 11 residues.

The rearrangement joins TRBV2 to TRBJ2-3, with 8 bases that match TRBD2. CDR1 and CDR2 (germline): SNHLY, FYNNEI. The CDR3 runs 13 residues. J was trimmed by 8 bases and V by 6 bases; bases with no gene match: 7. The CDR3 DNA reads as TGTGCCAGCAGCGGGGGGGCCCGCGGTACGCAGTATTTT. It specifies CASSGGARGTQYF. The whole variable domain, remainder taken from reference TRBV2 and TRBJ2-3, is EPEVTQTPSHQVTQMGQEVILRCVPISNHLYFYWYRQILGQKVEFLVSFYNNEISEKSEIFDDQFSVERPDGSNFTLKIRSTKLEDSAMYFCASSGGARGTQYFGPGTRLTVL.

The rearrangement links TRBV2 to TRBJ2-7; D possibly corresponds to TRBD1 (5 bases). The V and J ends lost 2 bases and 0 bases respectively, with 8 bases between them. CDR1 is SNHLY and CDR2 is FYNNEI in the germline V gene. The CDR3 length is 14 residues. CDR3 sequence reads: CASSEQGFSYEQYF. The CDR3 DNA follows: TGTGCCAGCAGTGAACAGGGTTTCTCCTACGAGCAGTACTTC.

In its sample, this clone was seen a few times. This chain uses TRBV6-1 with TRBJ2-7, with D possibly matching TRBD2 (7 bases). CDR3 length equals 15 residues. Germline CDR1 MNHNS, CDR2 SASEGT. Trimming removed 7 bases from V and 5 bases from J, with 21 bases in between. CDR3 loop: CASNRGGGSADEQYF. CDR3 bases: TGTGCCAGCAACCGAGGGGGGGGGTCGGCTGACGAGCAGTACTTC.